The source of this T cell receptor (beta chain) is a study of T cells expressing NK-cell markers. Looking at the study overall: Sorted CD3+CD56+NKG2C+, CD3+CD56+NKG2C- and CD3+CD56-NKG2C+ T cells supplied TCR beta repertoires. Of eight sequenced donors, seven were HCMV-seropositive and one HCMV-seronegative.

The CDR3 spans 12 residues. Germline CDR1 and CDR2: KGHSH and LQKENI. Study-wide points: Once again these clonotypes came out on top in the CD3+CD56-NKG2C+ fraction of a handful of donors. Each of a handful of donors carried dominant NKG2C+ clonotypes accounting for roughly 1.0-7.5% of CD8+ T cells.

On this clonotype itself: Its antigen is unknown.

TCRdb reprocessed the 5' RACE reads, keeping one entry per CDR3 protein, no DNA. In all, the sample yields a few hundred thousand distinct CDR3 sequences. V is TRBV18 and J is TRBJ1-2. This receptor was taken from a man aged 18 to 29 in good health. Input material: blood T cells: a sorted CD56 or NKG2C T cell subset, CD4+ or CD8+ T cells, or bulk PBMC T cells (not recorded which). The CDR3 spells CASSPTSYGYTF.